This T cell receptor beta chain was documented in a study of blood T cells in healthy people across ages. CDR1 and CDR2 (germline): MDHEN, SYDVKM. J gave up 6 bases and V 6 bases, and 13 bases lay outside the gene matches. The CDR3 is made up of 15 amino acids. It was with a sample-barcoded 5' primer and a J-beta primer mix that a second PCR of roughly 7 to 11 cycles was run. Each CDR3 protein is one row after TCRdb ran MiXCR on the 5' RACE reads. This table has 550,000 to 700,000 distinct CDR3 sequences, 25% to 30% appearing once. Sample: blood. The TCR sequence derives from a woman in her seventies in good health. The chain joins TRBV28 to TRBJ1-1; 7 positions agree with TRBD1. For the CDR3, the DNA is TGTGCCAGCAGAATCCGGGACAGTTTTTTTGCTGAAGCTTTCTTT. Its translation is CASRIRDSFFAEAFF.